This TCR beta chain was found in a study of T cells after yellow fever vaccination (dated by TCRdb to about 2019). For context, the study as a whole: The SMART-Seq v4 Ultra Low Input RNA kit was used to prepare libraries from fractions with low cell numbers. Bulk TCR alpha and beta repertoires were sequenced longitudinally to track T-cell clones before and after primary and booster YFV17D yellow fever vaccination. Two healthy male donors, one aged 18 to 29 and one aged 30 to 40 years, were included in the cohort. Blood was drawn at multiple timepoints before and after primary and secondary immunization, with bulk PBMC replicates and cell subsets isolated.

The sample's treatment or condition label, in plain terms: live attenuated yellow fever vaccine strain. A standard Ficoll-Paque protocol was used to isolate PBMCs from peripheral blood. CD4 and CD8 T-cell fractions were isolated with Dynabeads CD4 and CD8 positive selection kits. RNA was extracted with TriZol from bulk PBMCs, CD4 and CD8 fractions, and dextramer-positive and dextramer-negative fractions. Looking up the germline V gene yields CDR1 SGHRS and CDR2 YFSETQ. The CDR3 covers 13 residues, taking in both the cysteine and the phenylalanine. The sequence is cut down to CDR3 DNA, 39 bases in frame from base 1. V lost 5 bases and J lost 6 bases; the stretch between them is 11 bases long. General study outcomes and caveats: Because only a couple of donors were included in the study, the extent to which the findings can be generalized is limited. A small fraction of clonotypes showed up in both the CD4 and CD8 compartments, probably as a result of convergent recombination. Most clones expanded after primary vaccination were re-detected after the booster (96% of CD4 and 88% of CD8), suggesting broad memory maintenance. Compared with the primary T-cell response, the secondary T-cell response was faster but weaker, reaching its peak on day 5 rather than on day 15. Computational filtering was required because FACS-sorted repertoires could contain abundant contaminating clonotypes from the bulk population.

TCRdb lists the instrument as Illumina NovaSeq 6000. TCR cDNA was synthesized by 5'RACE template switching, through which a universal primer site and unique molecular identifiers were introduced. Priming for cDNA synthesis came from both the TCR alpha and TCR beta constant segments. Libraries were amplified in two PCR steps, with sample barcodes and sequencing adapters added in the second step. Sequencing of libraries was performed on Illumina HiSeq 2500 (2x100 bp) or NovaSeq (2x150 bp). Under the source paper's analysis protocol: MIGEC was used to demultiplex reads and collapse the reads into UMI consensus sequences, and MiXCR was used for V(D)J alignment. Clonotypes responding to the vaccine were identified with edgeR on replicate PBMC samples, with the criteria of FDR below 0.01 and a log2 fold change above 5 up to day 15. Each bulk clonotype received a CD4 or CD8 identity based on whether the sequenced CD4 or CD8 repertoire contained that clonotype at higher abundance. The raw public reads went through TCRdb reprocessing: fastp at Q25, MiXCR clone calling, in-frame beta chains kept. Entries are consolidated by CDR3 protein sequence, retaining the most common genes and DNA. The V and J calls were not made by the authors but by TCRdb's processing. Counted in this sample were 300,000 or so distinct CDR3 sequences; 7.5% to 9% of them appeared once. About 3.7% of the sample is held by the ten biggest clonotypes.

To note about this clonotype: Its antigen is still unknown. No much larger clone exists at a distance of one base, and base qualities are not known.

The chain joins TRBV5-1 to TRBJ1-4, with the D gene call left open. The TCR originated in a man in his late teens or twenties who received the YFV17D yellow fever vaccine. This material consisted of CD4+ T cells sorted from PBMCs, taken 5 days after the yellow fever booster vaccination. Here the CDR3 is given as CASRKPGDEKLFF. The DNA reads TGCGCCAGCAGGAAGCCGGGAGATGAAAAACTGTTTTTT.